The subject of this entry is one T cell receptor (beta chain). Its target is unknown. Both about-4-week and about-12-week second-dose recipients were combined. The source of the sample is a study of T cell responses to AZD1222 COVID-19 vaccine. Between the trimmed V and J ends, which lost 4 bases and 6 bases, there was a span of 10 bases. The CDR3 is made up of 14 amino acids. CDR1 SGHTA and CDR2 FQGNSA come from the germline V gene. Study-level points and caveats: Mapped onto spike, vaccine-associated CD4 TCRs spanned it and were dominant at 160-218 and 743-854. Among AZD1222 vaccinees, only six were seropositive at baseline.

Sequencing used immunoSEQ multiplex PCR; TCRdb keeps in-frame clones, though not all of them. The sample contains 140,000 to 150,000 clones, approximately 90% of which appear only once. This sequence was found in an adult who received the AZD1222 COVID-19 vaccine. The chain recombines TRBV7-2 with TRBJ1-6; D gene ambiguous. This specimen consisted of peripheral blood, obtained 28 days after the second AZD1222 dose. In DNA, the CDR3 is TGTGCCAGCAGCTCTCAGACTACTAATTCACCCCTCCACTTT. It yields the protein CASSSQTTNSPLHF.